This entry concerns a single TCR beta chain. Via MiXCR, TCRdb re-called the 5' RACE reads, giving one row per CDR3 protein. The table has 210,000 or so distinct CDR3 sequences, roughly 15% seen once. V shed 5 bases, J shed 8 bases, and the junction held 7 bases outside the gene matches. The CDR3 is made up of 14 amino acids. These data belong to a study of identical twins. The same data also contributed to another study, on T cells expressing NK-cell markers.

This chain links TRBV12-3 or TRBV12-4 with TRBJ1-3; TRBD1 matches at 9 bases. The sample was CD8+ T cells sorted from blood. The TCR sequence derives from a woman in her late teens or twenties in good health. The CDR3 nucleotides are TGTGCCAGCAGTATGGGACAGGGATCTGACACCATATATTTT. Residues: CASSMGQGSDTIYF.